The clone carrying this TCR beta chain has only a few counts. The data are from a study of T cells of healthy individuals. TCRdb re-derived calls from the 5' RACE reads in MiXCR, one entry per CDR3 protein. The table includes nearly 100,000 distinct CDR3 sequences, approximately 16% detected once. The sequence was obtained from a human donor in good health.

CDR3 amino acids: CSVDDRGLHEQYF. The CDR3, as DNA: TGCAGCGTCGATGACCGCGGGTTGCACGAGCAGTACTTC. V and J are TRBV29-1 and TRBJ2-7, with D perhaps matching TRBD2 (5 bases). The germline CDR1 and CDR2 sequences are SQVTM and ANQGSEA. Trimming took off 6 bases at V and 5 bases at J, with 17 bases between the two ends. The CDR3 covers 13 residues.